This T cell receptor beta chain was identified during a study of early T cells in non-severe SARS-CoV-2 infection. With V trimmed by 4 bases and J by 6 bases, 11 bases remained unmatched. CDR3 length: 15 amino acids. Germline CDR1 reads LNHDA; CDR2 reads SQIVND (reference sequence). This clonotype was found many times. Individual cDNA molecules were tagged with unique molecular identifiers, the study reported. TCRdb fed the 5' RACE reads into MiXCR, producing one record per CDR3 protein. The sample lists about 77,000 distinct CDR3 sequences, roughly 9.4% occurring once. Source material: whole blood. The receptor was derived from an adult who was a healthcare worker with PCR-confirmed SARS-CoV-2 infection or an uninfected control (not recorded which). The chain is built from TRBV19 and TRBJ2-7; 8 bases fit TRBD1. The CDR3 DNA is TGTGCCAGTAGTACCGGGACAGGCGGCCTATCCGAGCAGTACTTC. It translates to CASSTGTGGLSEQYF.